The sequence of this T cell receptor beta chain was determined in a study of cytomegalovirus exposure and HLA in healthy donors. Across the study: Findings of an earlier analysis included over 95 million unique TCR beta sequences from 180 million or so T cells. The study's findings and limits: Trimming of TCR beta V- and J-genes showed a link, identified in a later analysis, to a missense DCLRE1C variant. Prediction of most subjects' HLA-A and HLA-B alleles by TCR beta sequences was reportedly accurate.

The PCR made use of 60 Vbeta and 13 Jbeta primers. Clones were sequenced by immunoSEQ multiplex PCR, and TCRdb holds only the in-frame ones, with some missing. The data contain 250,000 to 350,000 clones, 70% to 90% of them singletons. Worth noting for this clone: The target antigen is unknown.

Germline CDR1 reads LNHDA; CDR2 reads SQIVND (reference sequence). V lost 3 bases and J lost 0, with 11 bases in between. This CDR3 spans 16 amino acids. The chain joins TRBV19 to TRBJ1-4; TRBD1 is a possible D gene (6 bases). The sequence came from a man aged 40-55 years in good health and CMV-seropositive. The source material was PBMCs. The CDR3, as DNA: TGTGCCAGTAGTATCGGGACAATCACAACTAATGAAAAACTGTTTTTT. Encoded protein: CASSIGTITTNEKLFF.